The clone carrying this TCR beta chain has just a few counts. The J segment lost 4 bases and the V segment lost 2 bases, leaving 8 bases of the junction unmatched. Germline CDR1 and CDR2: MNHEY and SVGEGT. The CDR3 loop spans 18 amino acids. TCRdb analysed the RT-PCR reads with MiXCR anew, one entry per CDR3 protein. This sample has around 700,000 distinct CDR3 sequences, with 11% to 15% found just once. The sample comprised memory CD4+ T cells from blood. V usage is TRBV6-2 or TRBV6-3 and J usage is TRBJ2-2, with TRBD1 matching over 12 bases. The sequence came from a female donor in good health, serving as a healthy control. The CDR3 reads CASSYSLGQGAPTGELFF. CDR3 coding DNA: TGTGCCAGCAGTTACAGCCTGGGACAGGGGGCGCCCACCGGGGAGCTGTTTTTT.